The 19 T cell receptor beta chains reported below all come from one sample, sequenced in a study of cytomegalovirus exposure and HLA in healthy donors. The study ran its PCR with 60 Vbeta and 13 Jbeta primers. Profiled with immunoSEQ multiplex PCR; TCRdb holds only in-frame clones, not every one. The sample lists 100,000 to 150,000 clones, 65% to 85% occurring once. The sample consisted of PBMCs. Receptors originate from a man aged 18 to 29 in good health and CMV-seropositive.

This clone was recorded a few times. The chain employs TRBV7-2 and TRBJ1-5; perhaps TRBD1 as D (5 bases). Trimming stripped 2 bases from V and 8 bases from J, with 16 bases between. Per the germline V gene, CDR1 is SGHTA and CDR2 is FQGNSA. The CDR3 is made up of 15 amino acids. CDR3 in amino acids: CASSLYWGGEKPQHF. The CDR3 nucleotides are TGTGCCAGCAGCTTATATTGGGGGGGGGAGAAGCCCCAGCATTTT. The whole variable domain, filled in from reference TRBV7-2 and TRBJ1-5, reads GAGVSQSPSNKVTEKGKDVELRCDPISGHTALYWYRQSLGQGLEFLIYFQGNSAPDKSGLPSDRFSAERTGGSVSTLTIQRTQQEDSAVYLCASSLYWGGEKPQHFGDGTRLSIL.

The chain links TRBV5-4 to TRBJ2-3; D is unclear. Trimming took off 1 base at V and 3 bases at J, with 6 bases between the two ends. Germline CDR1 reads SGHNT; CDR2 reads YYREEE (reference sequence). There are 13 residues in the CDR3. DNA of the CDR3: TGTGCCAGCAGCTTGCGCACAACAGATACGCAGTATTTT. It is translated as CASSLRTTDTQYF.

The genes are TRBV5-1 and TRBJ1-3, with D possibly TRBD1 on 6 matching bases. This CDR3 region has 16 residues. V dropped 0 bases and J dropped 0 bases, with 10 bases sitting between them. The germline V gene has CDR1 SGHRS and CDR2 YFSETQ. CDR3 DNA sequence: TGCGCCAGCAGCTTGGAAGGGGGTGACTCTGGAAACACCATATATTTT. Protein: CASSLEGGDSGNTIYF.

This sequence joins TRBV5-1 and TRBJ2-7; 7 nucleotides line up with TRBD1. Per germline, CDR1 SGHRS and CDR2 YFSETQ. This CDR3 has 16 amino acids. V lost 0 bases, J lost 1 base, and 7 bases stayed unmatched. The CDR3 nucleotides read TGCGCCAGCAGCTTGGCCCGACAGGGTGCTTCCTACGAGCAGTACTTC. Its translation: CASSLARQGASYEQYF.

J is TRBJ2-2 and V is TRBV5-4; D not certain. The V gene lost 3 bases and the J gene lost 4 bases, with 10 bases spanning the gap. CDR1 and CDR2 from the germline V gene are SGHNT and YYREEE (reference sequence). The CDR3 runs to 14 residues. As DNA, the CDR3 is TGTGCCAGCAGCTCATTCAGTCTCACCGGGGAGCTGTTTTTT. It is translated as CASSSFSLTGELFF.

This chain connects TRBV7-2 to TRBJ1-1; maybe TRBD1 (6 bases). CDR1 and CDR2 from the germline V gene are SGHTA and FQGNSA. The CDR3 spans 14 residues. Trimming took 3 bases from V and 1 from J, leaving 9 bases between them. The CDR3 protein is CASSLRGPNTEAFF. The CDR3 nucleotides read TGTGCCAGCAGCTTGCGGGGGCCGAACACTGAAGCTTTCTTT.

This CDR3 reads CASSEWAGGVVLREQYF. The DNA of the CDR3 is TGTGCCAGCAGTGAATGGGCGGGGGGCGTTGTCCTTCGCGAGCAGTACTTC. The rearrangement joins TRBV6-1 to TRBJ2-5; 8 bases line up with TRBD2. The closer fit of TRBJ2-7 to the DNA end suggests the J call may be wrong. Germline assignment: CDR1 MNHNS and CDR2 SASEGT. The length of the CDR3 is 17 residues.

The gene calls are TRBV5-6 and TRBJ2-7; D remains ambiguous. The CDR3 extends over 12 amino acids. V was clipped by 1 base and J by 6 bases, with 8 bases between them. Per germline, CDR1 SGHDT and CDR2 YYEEEE. The DNA for the CDR3 is TGTGCCAGCAGCTTGAATACTCTCGAGCAGTACTTC. It is translated as CASSLNTLEQYF.

This sequence joins TRBV4-3 and TRBJ2-1; D is undetermined. Trimming cost V 1 base and J 8 bases, with 12 bases left between them. This CDR3 contains 14 residues. Germline V gives CDR1 LGHNA, CDR2 YSLEER. CDR3 region: CASSQGVQVYEQFF. CDR3 coding DNA: TGCGCCAGCAGCCAAGGTGTCCAGGTCTATGAGCAGTTCTTC.

V usage is TRBV6-1 and J usage is TRBJ2-7; the match to TRBD1 covers 7 bases. The CDR3 length is 16 residues. The trim removed 4 bases at V and 5 bases at J, leaving 14 bases unmatched. Per germline, CDR1 MNHNS and CDR2 SASEGT. This CDR3 is CASSVRPRGYSHEQYF. The CDR3 nucleotides read TGTGCCAGCAGTGTCCGGCCCAGGGGGTATTCCCACGAGCAGTACTTC.

This clone has a handful of counts. This chain uses TRBV4-1 with TRBJ2-2; 7 nucleotides match TRBD1. V trimming: 4 bases; J trimming: 1 base; junction bases outside the gene matches: 3. The CDR3 sequence is 15 residues long. Germline CDR1 and CDR2: MGHRA and YSYEKL. The CDR3 loop reads CASSLRQGNTGELFF. The CDR3 DNA reads as TGCGCCAGCAGCCTCAGACAGGGGAACACCGGGGAGCTGTTTTTT.

The rearrangement links TRBV6-5 to TRBJ1-2, with TRBD1 identical over 8 bases. The J segment lost 4 bases and the V segment lost 2 bases, leaving 6 bases of the junction unmatched. There are 15 residues in the CDR3. Germline V gene sequence: CDR1 MNHEY, CDR2 SVGAGI. The CDR3 loop is CASSYGDRLGYGYTF. In DNA form, the CDR3 reads TGTGCCAGCAGTTACGGGGACAGGTTAGGCTATGGCTACACCTTC.

This clone was recorded once. The chain has TRBV4-1 and TRBJ1-5; perhaps TRBD1 as D (5 bases). Germline lookup yields CDR1 MGHRA and CDR2 YSYEKL. This CDR3 is 15 amino acids long. The germline V and J ends were trimmed by 2 bases and 2 bases, with 10 bases remaining between them. CDR3 protein: CASSQLGVGNQPQHF. CDR3 DNA sequence: TGCGCCAGCAGCCAACTAGGGGTTGGCAATCAGCCCCAGCATTTT.

J is TRBJ2-6 and V is TRBV5-1; 9 nucleotides match TRBD1. The CDR3 spans 17 residues. The germline V gene has CDR1 SGHRS and CDR2 YFSETQ. V gave up 0 bases and J gave up 3 bases; unmatched junction bases: 4. The CDR3 reads CASSLETGGYGANVLTF. The CDR3 nucleotides are TGCGCCAGCAGCTTGGAGACAGGGGGGTATGGGGCCAACGTCCTGACTTTC.

The gene calls are TRBV7-2 and TRBJ2-5, with TRBD1 identical over 7 bases. J was trimmed by 7 bases and V by 5 bases; bases with no gene match: 1. The CDR3 contains 11 residues. Germline CDR1 reads SGHTA; CDR2 reads FQGNSA. The CDR3 region is CASSAGGTQYF. Written as DNA, the CDR3 is TGTGCCAGCAGCGCAGGGGGGACCCAGTACTTC.

The chain links TRBV7-6 to TRBJ2-5; D gene unclear. CDR1 is SGHVS, CDR2 FNYEAQ, per germline. V lost 3 bases, J lost 4 bases, and 12 bases lay in between. CDR3 length: 14 amino acids. DNA for the CDR3: TGTGCCAGCAGCTTCACATTCGGGTCAGAGACCCAGTACTTC. Its translation is CASSFTFGSETQYF.

The chain couples TRBV19 to TRBJ1-3, with D perhaps TRBD1 (6 bases). V was pared by 4 bases and J by 2 bases, with 12 bases between. The CDR3 runs to 15 residues. Germline V lookup: CDR1 LNHDA, CDR2 SQIVND (reference sequence). The CDR3 loop is CASSTNRAPGNTIYF. In DNA, the CDR3 is TGTGCCAGTAGTACAAACAGGGCGCCTGGAAACACCATATATTTT. Filled out from reference TRBV19 and TRBJ1-3, the complete variable domain reads DGGITQSPKYLFRKEGQNVTLSCEQNLNHDAMYWYRQDPGQGLRLIYYSQIVNDFQKGDIAEGYSVSREKKESFPLTVTSAQKNPTAFYLCASSTNRAPGNTIYFGEGSWLTVV.

The CDR3 spells CASSQDPGKLEGIGELFF. In DNA form, the CDR3 reads TGCGCCAGCAGCCAAGATCCCGGGAAATTAGAAGGCATCGGGGAGCTGTTTTTT. J is TRBJ2-2 and V is TRBV4-3; tentatively, D is TRBD2 (5 bases). The CDR3 runs to 18 residues. Trimming pared 0 bases from V and 7 bases from J, leaving 21 bases between. Germline V gives CDR1 LGHNA, CDR2 YSLEER.

This CDR3 reads CASRSQGGYNEQFF. Written as DNA, the CDR3 is TGTGCCAGTAGATCCCAGGGGGGTTACAATGAGCAGTTCTTC. The chain recombines TRBV19 with TRBJ2-1, with D possibly matching TRBD1 (7 bases). This CDR3 has 14 amino acids. CDR1 is LNHDA, CDR2 SQIVND, per germline (reference sequence). The V and J ends lost 6 bases and 4 bases respectively, with 13 bases between them. Full variable domain (outside the CDR3, taken from reference TRBV19 and TRBJ2-1): DGGITQSPKYLFRKEGQNVTLSCEQNLNHDAMYWYRQDPGQGLRLIYYSQIVNDFQKGDIAEGYSVSREKKESFPLTVTSAQKNPTAFYLCASRSQGGYNEQFFGPGTRLTVL.